This T cell receptor (beta chain) was recovered during a study of identical twins. Via MiXCR, TCRdb re-called the 5' RACE reads, giving one row per CDR3 protein. The table includes about 520,000 distinct CDR3 sequences, about 20% detected once. This clonotype appeared a few times. The same specimen was also included in a second study, on T cells expressing NK-cell markers.

Sequencing input: CD4+ T cells sorted from blood. The clonotype originates from a woman aged 18 to 35 in good health.

The CDR3, as DNA: TGTGCCAGCTCACCATCTGCGGTTTATGGAAACACCATATATTTT. Translating it yields CASSPSAVYGNTIYF. The chain is built from TRBV18 and TRBJ1-3; no clear D. The CDR3 sequence is 15 residues long. V was clipped by 2 bases and J by 3 bases, with 11 bases between them. Germline values: CDR1 KGHSH, CDR2 LQKENI.